Each of the 12 T cell receptor beta chains below was sequenced from the same sample in a study of CD8+CD57+ T cells in acquired aplastic anemia. CDR3 and TCR beta VDJ profiling relied on genomic DNA as the template. In TCRdb, the reads were re-called with MiXCR into one record per CDR3 protein. The table shows approximately 270,000 distinct CDR3 sequences, with 50% to 70% occurring only once. The sequencing sample was made of sorted CD4+, CD8+, or CD8+CD57+ T cells (not recorded which) from PBMCs. The receptors derive from a human donor with severe aplastic anemia or a healthy control (not recorded which).

The chain links TRBV10-3 to TRBJ1-1, with D hard to call. V was cut by 4 bases and J by 4 bases, with 4 bases left in between. This CDR3 has 11 residues. Germline CDR1 is ENHRY and CDR2 is SYGVKD. The CDR3 protein is CAISAGTEAFF. The CDR3 DNA is TGTGCCATCAGTGCTGGCACTGAAGCTTTCTTT.

A word on this clonotype: It may be a read error: a sequence one base away is much more abundant. CDR3 sequence reads: CASSSGGAAGRRGCTF. The CDR3 coding sequence is TGTGCCAGCAGTTCGGGGGGAGCGGCAGGACGTCGCGGCTGCACCTTC. The rearrangement uses TRBV6-5 and TRBJ1-2; tentatively, D is TRBD1 (5 bases). The CDR3 runs 16 residues. Germline CDR1 reads MNHEY; CDR2 reads SVGAGI.

As for this clonotype: The CDR3 does not close with the conserved phenylalanine or tryptophan, likely indicating a read error. V is TRBV20-1 and J is TRBJ2-7; D remains unclear. The CDR3 consists of 14 residues. The germline CDR1 and CDR2 sequences are DFQATT and SNEGSKA (reference sequence). The V and J ends lost 2 bases and 4 bases respectively, with 15 bases between them. The CDR3 sequence is CSARSGRLVYEQYL. CDR3 DNA: TGCAGTGCTAGATCTGGCAGACTTGTTTACGAGCAGTACCTC.

This clonotype was seen more than once but under ten times. The genes are TRBV12-3 or TRBV12-4 and TRBJ1-2; D might be TRBD1 (6 bases). This CDR3 is 13 amino acids long. V was pared by 6 bases and J by 8 bases, with 16 bases between. CDR3 DNA sequence: TGTGCCAGCAGCCTTCTAACAGGGTTCGGCTACACCTTC. Translating gives CASSLLTGFGYTF.

In this sample, this clonotype turned up a few times. The chain couples TRBV20-1 to TRBJ2-2, with TRBD2 matching over 9 bases. The length of the CDR3 is 15 residues. Trimming took 2 bases from V and 3 from J; bases not matched to a gene: 4. Per the germline V gene, CDR1 is DFQATT and CDR2 is SNEGSKA (reference sequence). Here the CDR3 DNA reads TGCAGTGCTAGACGACTAGCGGCGGACACCGGGGAGCTGTTTTTT. It translates to CSARRLAADTGELFF.

The chain recombines TRBV20-1 with TRBJ1-2, with D possibly matching TRBD1 (5 bases). V was shortened by 3 bases and J by 5 bases, with 13 bases between the two germline ends. Germline CDR1 is DFQATT and CDR2 is SNEGSKA (reference sequence). The CDR3 extends over 13 amino acids. CDR3 in DNA: TGCAGTGCTAGTCAGGGAGGAGGGTATGGCTACACCTTC. It codes for CSASQGGGYGYTF.

This sequence joins TRBV19 and TRBJ2-5, with D possibly being TRBD1 (5 bases). Germline CDR1 and CDR2: LNHDA and SQIVND (reference sequence). The CDR3 runs 15 residues. Trimming stripped 4 bases from V and 2 bases from J, with 14 bases between. The CDR3 DNA reads TGTGCCAGTAGTACAGGGTGGACGGGTCAAGAGACCCAGTACTTC. Translating gives CASSTGWTGQETQYF.

On this clonotype itself: Without the conserved terminal phenylalanine or tryptophan, this CDR3 likely stems from a read error. No DNA is shown, since the ends of the CDR3 on it are uncertain; the CDR3 is the one TCRdb lists. The CDR3 loop is CSAPLITGTVT. This rearrangement joins TRBV20-1 to TRBJ2-1; the table's D gene call, TRBD1, was not cross checked with the DNA. The CDR3 contains 11 residues when both ends are counted. CDR1 is DFQATT, CDR2 SNEGSKA, per germline (reference sequence).

The chain is built from TRBV20-1 and TRBJ1-6; D call uncertain. The germline gives CDR1 DFQATT, CDR2 SNEGSKA (reference sequence). The CDR3 has 13 residues. V was pared by 0 bases and J by 12 bases, with 12 bases between. CDR3 loop: CSARDPTGEPLHF. The CDR3 DNA reads as TGCAGTGCTAGAGATCCCACGGGCGAACCCCTCCACTTT.

This clonotype occurred many times. The chain uses TRBV4-2 and TRBJ1-5; 7 nucleotides line up with TRBD1. Trimming at V came to 3 bases and at J to 4 bases, leaving 9 bases not matched to a gene. The CDR3 loop spans 16 amino acids. Germline V gives CDR1 LGHNA, CDR2 YNFKEQ. This CDR3 is CASSQITGVLNQPQHF. DNA for the CDR3: TGTGCCAGCAGCCAGATAACAGGGGTCCTAAATCAGCCCCAGCATTTT.

The chain has TRBV10-1 and TRBJ2-1; 7 bases fit TRBD1. CDR1 and CDR2 from the germline V gene are WNHNN and SYGVQD (reference sequence). After removal of 3 bases from V and 5 bases from J, the junction contained 4 bases not matched to a gene. This CDR3 is built from 14 residues. As DNA, the CDR3 is TGCGCCAGCAGTGACCAGACAGGGAACAATGAGCAGTTCTTC. Protein: CASSDQTGNNEQFF.

This chain joins TRBV7-9 and TRBJ1-6; possibly TRBD1 for D (6 bases). This CDR3 is built from 16 residues. Per germline, CDR1 SEHNR and CDR2 FQNEAQ (reference sequence). V was shortened by 1 base and J by 7 bases, with 14 bases between the two germline ends. The CDR3 region is CASSLVSGTTNSPLHF. The CDR3 region has the DNA TGTGCCAGCAGCTTAGTATCCGGGACAACAAATTCACCCCTCCACTTT.